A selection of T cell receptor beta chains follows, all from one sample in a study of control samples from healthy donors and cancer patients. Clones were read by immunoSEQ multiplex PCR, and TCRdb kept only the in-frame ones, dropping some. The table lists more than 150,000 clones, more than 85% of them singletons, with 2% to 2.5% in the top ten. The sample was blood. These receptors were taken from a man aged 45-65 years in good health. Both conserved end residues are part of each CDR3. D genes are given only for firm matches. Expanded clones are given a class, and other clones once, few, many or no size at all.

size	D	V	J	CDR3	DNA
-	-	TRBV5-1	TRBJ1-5	CASSLGGTGQPQHF	TGCGCCAGCAGCTTGGGGGGGACGGGGCAGCCCCAGCATTTT
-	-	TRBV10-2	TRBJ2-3	CASSQLDPETDTQYF	TGCGCCAGCTCCCAACTAGACCCAGAGACAGATACGCAGTATTTT
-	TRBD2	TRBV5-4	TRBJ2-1	CASISRTSGNYNEQFF	TGTGCCAGCATCTCTAGGACTAGCGGTAACTACAATGAGCAGTTCTTC
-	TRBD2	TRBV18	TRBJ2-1	CASSPSLAGTYNEQFF	TGTGCCAGCTCACCGTCGCTAGCGGGAACTTACAATGAGCAGTTCTTC
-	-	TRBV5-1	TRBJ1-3	CASGVVSSGNTIYF	TGCGCCAGCGGGGTGGTTAGCTCTGGAAACACCATATATTTT
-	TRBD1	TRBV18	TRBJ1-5	CASSPDRESQPQHF	TGTGCCAGCTCACCGGACAGGGAATCTCAGCCCCAGCATTTT
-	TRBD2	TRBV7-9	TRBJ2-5	CASRRGGGETQYF	TGTGCCAGCAGGCGCGGGGGAGGGGAGACCCAGTACTTC
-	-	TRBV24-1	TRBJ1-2	CATSDSVVYTF	TGTGCCACCAGTGATTCGGTTGTCTACACCTTC
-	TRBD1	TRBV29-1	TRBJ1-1	CSAKDRGRGEAFF	TGCAGCGCCAAGGACAGGGGGAGGGGTGAAGCTTTCTTT
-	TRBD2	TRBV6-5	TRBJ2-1	CASSYSGGRSYNEQFF	TGTGCCAGCAGTTACTCGGGCGGGAGGAGCTACAATGAGCAGTTCTTC
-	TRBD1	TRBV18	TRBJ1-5	CASRDRVGDNQPQHF	TGTGCCAGCCGGGACAGGGTAGGAGACAATCAGCCCCAGCATTTT
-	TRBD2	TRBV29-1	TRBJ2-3	CSVSGTSGGTDTQYF	TGCAGCGTTTCTGGGACTAGCGGGGGCACAGATACGCAGTATTTT
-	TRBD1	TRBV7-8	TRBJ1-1	CASSEQGQNTEAFF	TGTGCCAGCAGCGAACAGGGGCAAAACACTGAAGCTTTCTTT
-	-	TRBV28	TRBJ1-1	CASTLNTEAFF	TGTGCCAGCACCCTGAACACTGAAGCTTTCTTT
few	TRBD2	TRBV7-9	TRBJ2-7	CASSLIGASGKQYF	TGTGCCAGCAGCCTGATAGGGGCTAGCGGAAAGCAGTACTTC
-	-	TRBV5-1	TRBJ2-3	CASSLAPAGTDTQYF	TGCGCCAGCAGCTTGGCCCCAGCGGGCACAGATACGCAGTATTTT
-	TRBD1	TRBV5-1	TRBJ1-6	CASRWDSYYNSPLHF	TGCGCCAGCAGGTGGGACAGCTACTATAATTCACCCCTCCACTTT
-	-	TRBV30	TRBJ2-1	CAWSRVVGSSNEQFF	TGTGCCTGGAGTAGAGTGGTCGGGAGTTCCAATGAGCAGTTCTTC
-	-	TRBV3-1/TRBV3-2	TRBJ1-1	CASSQVLRLNTEAFF	TGTGCCAGCAGCCAAGTCTTGCGCTTGAACACTGAAGCTTTCTTT
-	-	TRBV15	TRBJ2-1	CATSRDRGPTEQFF	TGTGCCACCAGCAGAGACAGGGGTCCTACTGAGCAGTTCTTC
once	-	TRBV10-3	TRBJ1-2	CAISEGGSGSYGYTF	TGTGCCATCAGTGAGGGGGGCAGCGGGAGCTATGGCTACACCTTC
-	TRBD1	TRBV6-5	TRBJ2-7	CASRITTGGLYEQYF	TGTGCCAGCAGGATTACCACAGGGGGCCTCTACGAGCAGTACTTC
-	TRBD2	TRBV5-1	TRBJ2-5	CASGGTSGNRETQYF	TGCGCCAGCGGGGGGACTAGCGGGAATCGAGAGACCCAGTACTTC
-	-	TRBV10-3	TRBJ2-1	CAISIGSEQFF	TGTGCCATCTCAATCGGGAGCGAGCAGTTCTTC
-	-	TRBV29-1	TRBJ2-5	CSYIRGGETQYF	TGCAGCTATATCAGGGGTGGAGAGACCCAGTACTTC
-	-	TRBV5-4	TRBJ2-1	CASSPVISNEQFF	TGTGCCAGCAGCCCAGTCATATCCAATGAGCAGTTCTTC
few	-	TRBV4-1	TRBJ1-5	CASSHYENQPQHF	TGCGCCAGCAGCCACTACGAAAATCAGCCCCAGCATTTT
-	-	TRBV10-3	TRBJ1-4	CAISDGGNEKLFF	TGTGCCATCAGTGATGGCGGAAATGAAAAACTGTTTTTT
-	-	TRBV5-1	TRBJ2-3	CASSLATLETDTQYF	TGCGCCAGCAGCTTGGCCACACTAGAGACAGATACGCAGTATTTT
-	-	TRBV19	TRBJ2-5	CASSRQPSQYPKETQYF	TGTGCCAGTAGTAGGCAACCTAGTCAGTACCCGAAAGAGACCCAGTACTTC
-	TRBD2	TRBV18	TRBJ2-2	CASSPPPSGGTNTGELFF	TGTGCCAGCTCACCACCCCCTAGCGGGGGTACGAACACCGGGGAGCTGTTTTTT
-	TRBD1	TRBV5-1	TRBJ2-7	CASSLGGTGERRSYEQYF	TGCGCCAGCAGCTTGGGGGGGACAGGCGAACGGCGCTCCTACGAGCAGTACTTC
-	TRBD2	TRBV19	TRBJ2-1	CASSREAGGPNEQFF	TGTGCCAGTAGTCGGGAAGCGGGAGGGCCGAATGAGCAGTTCTTC
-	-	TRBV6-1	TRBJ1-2	CASSERNYGYTF	TGTGCCAGCAGTGAAAGAAACTATGGCTACACCTTC
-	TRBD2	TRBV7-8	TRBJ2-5	CASSSASGNQETQYF	TGTGCCAGCAGCTCCGCTAGCGGGAACCAAGAGACCCAGTACTTC
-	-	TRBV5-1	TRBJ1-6	CASSPMTVADSPLHF	TGCGCCAGCAGCCCCATGACAGTCGCGGATTCACCCCTCCACTTT
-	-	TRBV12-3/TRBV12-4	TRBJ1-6	CASSPYNSPLHF	TGTGCCAGCAGTCCGTATAATTCACCCCTCCACTTT
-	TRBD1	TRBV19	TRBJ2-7	CASRPRTGETYEQYF	TGTGCCAGTAGACCCCGGACAGGCGAGACCTACGAGCAGTACTTC
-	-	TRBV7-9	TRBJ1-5	CASSLGAGEGSNQPQHF	TGTGCCAGCAGCTTAGGTGCAGGGGAGGGGAGCAATCAGCCCCAGCATTTT
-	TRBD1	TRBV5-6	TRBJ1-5	CASSRRTGTGIQPQHF	TGTGCCAGCAGCCGCAGGACCGGGACAGGGATCCAGCCCCAGCATTTT
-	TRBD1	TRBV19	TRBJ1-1	CASTRTGENTEAFF	TGTGCCAGTACCCGGACAGGGGAGAACACTGAAGCTTTCTTT
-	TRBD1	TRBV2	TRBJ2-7	CAGTGALYEQYF	TGTGCCGGGACAGGAGCTCTCTACGAGCAGTACTTC
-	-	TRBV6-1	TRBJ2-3	CASSEDVGITDTQYF	TGTGCCAGCAGTGAAGACGTGGGAATCACAGATACGCAGTATTTT
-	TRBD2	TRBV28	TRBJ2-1	CASSLGGASGRIWQFF	TGTGCCAGCAGTTTGGGGGGGGCTAGCGGGAGAATATGGCAGTTCTTC
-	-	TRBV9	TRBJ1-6	CASSSRAGHNSPLHF	TGTGCCAGCAGCTCCCGGGCAGGACATAATTCACCCCTCCACTTT
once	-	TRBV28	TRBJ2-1	CASTGRRYNEQFF	TGTGCCAGCACAGGCCGACGGTACAATGAGCAGTTCTTC
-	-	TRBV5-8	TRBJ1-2	CASSLEGQSNYGYTF	TGTGCCAGCAGCTTGGAGGGTCAGTCTAACTATGGCTACACCTTC
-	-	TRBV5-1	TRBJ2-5	CASSLGSGLTETQYF	TGCGCCAGCAGCTTGGGGTCAGGGCTAACGGAGACCCAGTACTTC
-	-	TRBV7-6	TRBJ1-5	CASSSSGGNQPQHF	TGTGCCAGCAGTTCATCAGGAGGCAATCAGCCCCAGCATTTT
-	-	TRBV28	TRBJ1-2	CASSFLENYGYTF	TGTGCCAGCAGTTTCTTGGAGAACTATGGCTACACCTTC
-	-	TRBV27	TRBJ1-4	CASRAGGAEEKLFF	TGTGCCAGCAGGGCGGGGGGCGCGGAAGAAAAACTGTTTTTT
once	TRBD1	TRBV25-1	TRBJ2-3	CASSELGTGGITDTQYF	TGTGCCAGCAGTGAATTGGGGACAGGGGGAATCACAGATACGCAGTATTTT
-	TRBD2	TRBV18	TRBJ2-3	CASSLQPSGRADTQYF	TGTGCCAGCTCACTACAACCTAGCGGGAGGGCAGATACGCAGTATTTT
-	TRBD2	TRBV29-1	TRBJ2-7	CSVEGLAGGVEQYF	TGCAGCGTGGAGGGACTAGCGGGAGGGGTCGAGCAGTACTTC
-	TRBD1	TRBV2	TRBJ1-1	CASIPDRGLTEAFF	TGTGCCAGCATTCCGGACAGGGGGCTCACTGAAGCTTTCTTT
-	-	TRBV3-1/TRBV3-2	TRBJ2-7	CASSHAQTRTDRYEQYF	TGTGCCAGCAGCCACGCCCAAACCAGGACGGACCGCTACGAGCAGTACTTC